A single sample gave rise to the 20 T cell receptor beta chains below, sequenced in a study of T cell responses to AZD1222 COVID-19 vaccine. Measured with immunoSEQ multiplex PCR; TCRdb has only the in-frame clones, and not every one. The data contain 130,000 to 150,000 clones, roughly 86% of them singletons. Sequenced here: peripheral blood, sampled 28 days after the second AZD1222 dose. These receptors were obtained from an adult who received the AZD1222 COVID-19 vaccine.

This clone came up a few times. This rearrangement joins TRBV11-2 to TRBJ2-7, with 8 nucleotides matching TRBD2. This CDR3 has 15 residues. Germline V CDR1 and CDR2: SGHAT, FQNNGV. Trimming removed 5 bases from V and 3 bases from J; junction bases left unmatched: 9. CDR3 loop: CASSRRRGDDYEQYF. CDR3 sequence (DNA): TGTGCCAGCAGCCGAAGGCGGGGGGACGACTACGAGCAGTACTTC.

CDR3 residues: CASSRTVFAGNTIYF. In nucleotides, the CDR3 is TGTGCCAGCAGCCGGACAGTTTTTGCTGGAAACACCATATATTTT. The chain joins TRBV6-5 to TRBJ1-3; a possible D gene is TRBD1 (6 bases). Germline V gives CDR1 MNHEY, CDR2 SVGAGI. V was trimmed by 6 bases and J by 2 bases, leaving 14 bases between them. The CDR3 extends over 15 amino acids.

The rearrangement joins TRBV25-1 to TRBJ2-3, with a tentative D call TRBD2 (5 bases). V was cut by 3 bases and J by 0 bases, with 13 bases left in between. The CDR3 extends over 16 amino acids. Germline assignment: CDR1 MGHDK and CDR2 SYGVNS. CDR3 nucleotides: TGTGCCAGCAGTGATTCCACGGGGAGAAGCACAGATACGCAGTATTTT. Its protein is CASSDSTGRSTDTQYF.

The rearrangement links TRBV3-1 (or the pseudogene TRBV3-2) to TRBJ2-5; D is perhaps TRBD2 (6 bases). The CDR3 consists of 13 residues. Trimming shortened V by 5 bases and J by 1 base, and 8 bases separated the two germline ends. Germline assignment: CDR1 LGHDT and CDR2 YNNKEL (reference sequence). The CDR3, as DNA: TGTGCCAGCAGCAATAGCGGCCAAGAGACCCAGTACTTC. Translation: CASSNSGQETQYF.

The V call is TRBV7-9, the J call TRBJ1-6; D may be TRBD1 (5 bases). The CDR3 length is 14 residues. CDR1 and CDR2 from the germline V gene are SEHNR and FQNEAQ (reference sequence). Trimming pared 0 bases from V and 8 bases from J, leaving 8 bases between. Here the CDR3 DNA reads TGTGCCAGCAGCTTAGCAGGGGCTGATTCACCCCTCCACTTT. Its translation: CASSLAGADSPLHF.

CDR3 nucleotide sequence: TGTGCCAGCAGCTTGTTGGAAGGAAGCACTGAAGCTTTCTTT. This gives the protein CASSLLEGSTEAFF. The J gene is TRBJ1-1, the V gene TRBV7-8; unclear D gene. The CDR3 is 14 amino acids. Per germline, CDR1 SGHVS and CDR2 FQNEAQ. The V end was cut by 3 bases, the J end by 4 bases, with 12 bases between.

The V gene is TRBV29-1, the J gene TRBJ2-7; D not resolved. Looked up from germline, CDR1 is SQVTM and CDR2 is ANQGSEA. V lost 4 bases and J lost 2, with 6 bases in between. The CDR3 contains 11 residues. CDR3 region: CSVGTAYEQYF. The CDR3 DNA reads as TGCAGCGTTGGAACAGCCTACGAGCAGTACTTC.

This chain uses TRBV6-6 with TRBJ1-5; weak D call: TRBD1 (5 bases). Trimming left V 7 bases short and J 3 bases short, with 19 bases between. The CDR3 length is 16 residues. CDR1 is MNHNY, CDR2 SVGAGI, per germline (reference sequence). The CDR3 spells CASILGGLGANQPQHF. DNA of the CDR3: TGTGCCAGCATTCTTGGGGGACTTGGGGCCAATCAGCCCCAGCATTTT.

This chain connects TRBV10-2 to TRBJ1-1; 9 positions match TRBD1. Per germline, CDR1 WSHSY and CDR2 SAAADI. The CDR3 length is 13 residues. Unmatched junction bases numbered 5, after V lost 5 bases and J lost 7 bases. DNA for the CDR3: TGCGCCAGCAGTAAGGGACAGGGCCGTGAAGCTTTCTTT. It specifies CASSKGQGREAFF.

The chain combines TRBV5-4 with TRBJ2-1; maybe TRBD2 (5 bases). CDR1 is SGHNT and CDR2 is YYREEE in the germline V gene (reference sequence). Trimming took off 9 bases at V and 2 bases at J, with 18 bases between the two ends. The CDR3 has 15 amino acids. For the CDR3, the DNA is TGTGCCACCAACCCCGCGGGCGGAACCTACAATGAGCAGTTCTTC. This translates into CATNPAGGTYNEQFF.

A single count supports this clone. The V and J genes are TRBV11-2 and TRBJ2-3, with 7 bases that match TRBD2. The CDR3 extends over 17 amino acids. The trim removed 2 bases at V and 1 base at J, leaving 9 bases unmatched. Germline V gene sequence: CDR1 SGHAT, CDR2 FQNNGV. The CDR3 sequence: CASSLLTSLVGTDTQYF. For the CDR3, the DNA is TGTGCCAGCAGCTTACTGACTAGCCTGGTTGGCACAGATACGCAGTATTTT.

The genes are TRBV10-3 and TRBJ1-1, with a tentative D call TRBD1 (6 bases). V was shortened by 10 bases and J by 3 bases, with 12 bases between the two germline ends. The CDR3 totals 12 residues. Germline V CDR1 and CDR2: ENHRY, SYGVKD. CDR3 amino acids: CATTGSDTEAFF. The CDR3 DNA reads as TGTGCCACCACAGGGTCCGACACTGAAGCTTTCTTT.

The V and J genes are TRBV15 and TRBJ1-5, with unresolved D. The germline V and J ends were trimmed by 5 bases and 0 bases, with 11 bases remaining between them. The CDR3 is made up of 15 amino acids. CDR1 is LNHNV and CDR2 is YYDKDF in the germline V gene (reference sequence). This chain's CDR3 is CATSGVGYSNQPQHF. For the CDR3, the DNA is TGTGCCACCAGCGGGGTGGGGTATAGCAATCAGCCCCAGCATTTT.

The rearrangement joins TRBV10-1 to TRBJ2-2; D call uncertain. V lost 4 bases to trimming and J lost 0 bases, with 12 bases between them. Germline CDR1 and CDR2: WNHNN and SYGVQD (reference sequence). The CDR3 sequence is 16 residues long. CDR3 nucleotide sequence: TGCGCCAGCAGTGCTATCGGCTCCGCGAACACCGGGGAGCTGTTTTTT. Translating it yields CASSAIGSANTGELFF.

This chain links TRBV2 with TRBJ2-1; no firm D call. Germline V CDR1 and CDR2: SNHLY, FYNNEI. The V and J ends lost 6 bases and 8 bases respectively, with 8 bases between them. The CDR3 length is 11 residues. The CDR3 spells CASRILDEQFF. In nucleotides, the CDR3 is TGTGCCAGCAGAATCTTGGATGAGCAGTTCTTC.

V is TRBV10-3 and J is TRBJ2-5, with D unresolved. In germline, CDR1 is ENHRY, CDR2 SYGVKD. This CDR3 contains 15 residues. The V end was cut by 0 bases, the J end by 2 bases, with 10 bases between. The DNA for the CDR3 is TGTGCCATCAGTGAGTCAGGGCCGAAACAAGAGACCCAGTACTTC. Translation gives CAISESGPKQETQYF.

The rearrangement links TRBV3-1 (or the pseudogene TRBV3-2) to TRBJ1-5; no firm D call. This CDR3 is 13 amino acids long. The ends were cut back, 1 base at V and 7 bases at J, with 8 bases in the middle. Germline CDR1 and CDR2: LGHDT and YNNKEL (reference sequence). The CDR3 spells CASSQVGSQPQHF. The CDR3 nucleotides are TGTGCCAGCAGCCAAGTAGGATCCCAGCCCCAGCATTTT.

A few counts support this clone. The genes are TRBV19 and TRBJ2-1; 10 bases line up with TRBD2. Trimming removed 5 bases from V and 13 bases from J; junction bases left unmatched: 8. Germline V gene lookup returns CDR1 LNHDA and CDR2 SQIVND (reference sequence). The CDR3 spans 13 residues. The CDR3 DNA reads as TGTGCCAGTAGTGCCAGCGGGGGGGGTCCCCAGTTCTTC. It specifies CASSASGGGPQFF.

The rearrangement joins TRBV25-1 to TRBJ1-1; D is perhaps TRBD1 (6 bases). V was pared by 6 bases and J by 2 bases, with 13 bases between. The CDR3 loop spans 14 amino acids. In germline, CDR1 is MGHDK, CDR2 SYGVNS. CDR3 bases: TGTGCCAGCAGCCTAAGGGGGTTTAACACTGAAGCTTTCTTT. Its translation: CASSLRGFNTEAFF.

The chain recombines TRBV6-5 with TRBJ1-2, with a weak D call TRBD1 (5 bases). The CDR3 is 13 amino acids. Trimming removed 6 bases at V and 4 bases at J, with 12 bases between. CDR1 is MNHEY, CDR2 SVGAGI, per germline. CDR3 residues: CASRYHQGYGYTF. The CDR3 DNA reads as TGTGCCAGCAGGTACCACCAGGGCTATGGCTACACCTTC.